The rows below give T cell receptor beta chains drawn from one sample of a study of cytomegalovirus exposure and HLA in healthy donors. Generated by immunoSEQ multiplex PCR, the TCRdb table keeps only in-frame clones and is missing some. The sample includes more than 95,000 clones, 65% to 85% of them seen just once. The sequencing sample was made of PBMCs. The receptor source for this set is a male donor in good health and CMV-seronegative. The CDR3 runs from the conserved cysteine through the conserved F or W. D genes are given only for firm matches. A clone size is listed for some rows: how often the clone was seen (once, few, many), or a class if it is expanded.

TRBJ2-5 | 15 | TRBV28 | NA | NA | CASSPPLGAQETQYF | TGTGCCAGCAGTCCCCCCTTAGGGGCCCAAGAGACCCAGTACTTC
TRBJ2-3 | 13 | TRBV7-8 | TRBD2 | NA | CVVIASGTDTQYF | TGTGTCGTCATCGCTAGCGGTACGGATACGCAGTATTTT
TRBJ1-2 | 14 | TRBV6-1 | NA | few | CASSSHSRGNGYTF | TGTGCCAGCAGTTCCCACTCGAGAGGAAATGGCTACACCTTC
TRBJ2-2 | 17 | TRBV27 | NA | NA | CASSPEGTIWNTGELFF | TGTGCCAGCAGCCCCGAGGGCACTATTTGGAACACCGGGGAGCTGTTTTTT
TRBJ2-1 | 18 | TRBV30 | NA | NA | CAWSSLVAALGFYNEQFF | TGTGCCTGGAGTTCCCTGGTGGCGGCGCTAGGCTTCTACAATGAGCAGTTCTTC
TRBJ2-7 | 17 | TRBV7-3 | TRBD1 | NA | CASSPTRDRGVSYEQYF | TGTGCCAGCAGCCCGACCCGGGACAGAGGTGTCTCCTACGAGCAGTACTTC
TRBJ2-3 | 15 | TRBV9 | NA | NA | CASSVGGLSTDTQYF | TGTGCCAGCAGCGTAGGGGGACTTAGCACAGATACGCAGTATTTT
TRBJ2-7 | 13 | TRBV30 | TRBD2 | NA | CAWKAGEIYEQYF | TGTGCCTGGAAGGCGGGAGAGATCTACGAGCAGTACTTC
TRBJ2-7 | 13 | TRBV5-4 | NA | NA | CASSPDLGAEQYF | TGTGCCAGCAGCCCCGACTTGGGGGCCGAGCAGTACTTC
TRBJ2-5 | 13 | TRBV2 | TRBD1 | NA | CASRQGALETQYF | TGTGCCAGCAGACAGGGGGCTTTGGAGACCCAGTACTTC
TRBJ2-4 | 14 | TRBV4-1 | NA | NA | CASSQGPGENIQYF | TGCGCCAGCAGCCAAGGCCCAGGGGAAAACATTCAGTACTTC
TRBJ2-3 | 15 | TRBV11-2 | TRBD2 | NA | CASSFLAGVSDTQYF | TGTGCCAGCAGCTTCCTAGCGGGAGTCTCGGATACGCAGTATTTT
TRBJ2-6 | 17 | TRBV7-9 | NA | few | CASSLFSHGSGANVLTF | TGTGCCAGCAGCTTATTTAGTCACGGCTCTGGGGCCAACGTCCTGACTTTC
TRBJ1-2 | 12 | TRBV4-2 | NA | NA | CASSQWGEGYTF | TGTGCCAGCAGCCAGTGGGGGGAAGGCTACACCTTC
TRBJ2-2 | 11 | TRBV25-1 | NA | NA | CASRLTGELFF | TGTGCTAGTCGACTCACCGGGGAGCTGTTTTTT
TRBJ2-7 | 14 | TRBV30 | TRBD2 | NA | CAWSFSGASYEQYF | TGTGCCTGGAGCTTTAGCGGGGCTTCCTACGAGCAGTACTTC
TRBJ2-5 | 15 | TRBV27 | TRBD1 | once | CASRPGTGTFETQYF | TGTGCCAGCAGACCGGGGACAGGAACGTTTGAGACCCAGTACTTC
TRBJ2-7 | 13 | TRBV2 | NA | NA | CASSSGGYYEQYF | TGTGCCAGCAGCTCAGGCGGGTACTACGAGCAGTACTTC
TRBJ1-5 | 15 | TRBV21-1 | NA | NA | CASSKVGGGNQPQHF | NA
TRBJ1-2 | 14 | TRBV4-2 | NA | many | CASSQVGTGNGYTF | TGTGCCAGCAGCCAAGTAGGTACGGGGAATGGCTACACCTTC
TRBJ2-7 | 12 | TRBV29-1 | NA | NA | CSVLTAAYEQYF | TGCAGCGTTCTGACTGCCGCCTACGAGCAGTACTTC
TRBJ2-7 | 13 | TRBV10-3 | TRBD1 | few | CAISGQGIYEQYF | TGTGCCATCAGTGGACAGGGTATTTACGAGCAGTACTTC
TRBJ1-5 | 15 | TRBV19 | NA | NA | CASSIGRADGKPQHF | TGTGCCAGTAGTATTGGCAGGGCGGATGGGAAGCCCCAGCATTTT
TRBJ1-5 | 18 | TRBV9 | NA | NA | CASSVSLVTGCSNQPQHF | TGTGCCAGCAGCGTATCCCTGGTCACAGGGTGTAGCAATCAGCCCCAGCATTTT
TRBJ2-7 | 14 | TRBV5-4 | TRBD1 | NA | CASSSGQVAYEQYF | TGTGCCAGCAGCTCCGGACAGGTGGCCTACGAGCAGTACTTC
TRBJ2-7 | 13 | TRBV10-3 | NA | NA | CAISDTVSYEQYF | TGTGCCATCAGTGACACGGTCTCCTACGAGCAGTACTTC
TRBJ2-2 | 15 | TRBV10-3 | TRBD1 | few | CAISEGTGDTGELFF | TGTGCCATCAGTGAGGGGACAGGGGACACCGGGGAGCTGTTTTTT
TRBJ2-3 | 17 | TRBV5-1 | TRBD1 | NA | CASSLSLGGLATDTQYF | TGCGCCAGCAGCTTATCACTAGGGGGCTTGGCGACAGATACGCAGTATTTT
TRBJ2-4 | 15 | TRBV5-1 | NA | NA | CASSLGLLAKNIQYF | TGCGCCAGCAGCTTGGGACTTTTAGCCAAAAACATTCAGTACTTC
TRBJ1-5 | 14 | TRBV28 | NA | few | CASISGQPYQPQHF | TGTGCCAGCATTTCAGGACAGCCTTATCAGCCCCAGCATTTT
TRBJ1-2 | 13 | TRBV7-9 | NA | few | CASSSGGPYGYTF | TGTGCCAGCAGCTCGGGGGGCCCCTATGGCTACACCTTC
TRBJ2-3 | 17 | TRBV18 | TRBD2 | NA | CASSPTLAGLSTDTQYF | TGTGCCAGCTCTCCTACCCTAGCGGGGTTGAGCACAGATACGCAGTATTTT
TRBJ1-5 | 15 | TRBV30 | NA | NA | CAWGLDSYGNQPQHF | TGTGCCTGGGGCCTAGACAGTTATGGCAATCAGCCCCAGCATTTT
TRBJ1-2 | 14 | TRBV5-1 | NA | NA | CASSPPQGWSGYTF | TGCGCCAGCAGCCCCCCACAGGGTTGGAGTGGCTACACCTTC
TRBJ2-6 | 15 | TRBV9 | NA | NA | CASSYRTAGANVLTF | TGTGCCAGCAGCTATAGGACAGCTGGGGCCAACGTCCTGACTTTC
TRBJ2-3 | 14 | TRBV19 | TRBD1 | NA | CASSGQGAVDTQYF | TGTGCCAGTAGCGGACAGGGGGCCGTAGATACGCAGTATTTT
TRBJ2-7 | 15 | TRBV4-3 | TRBD2 | NA | CASSHGLAGAYEQYF | TGCGCCAGCAGCCACGGACTAGCGGGAGCCTACGAGCAGTACTTC
TRBJ2-5 | 14 | TRBV7-7 | TRBD2 | once | CASSLRWGGETQYF | TGTGCTAGCAGCTTAAGGTGGGGGGGAGAGACCCAGTACTTC
TRBJ1-6 | 16 | TRBV5-8 | TRBD1 | NA | CASNTYGTGYNSPLHF | TGTGCCAGCAACACGTACGGGACAGGGTATAATTCACCCCTCCACTTT
TRBJ1-5 | 14 | TRBV6-5 | NA | NA | CASSSRGGNQPQHF | TGTGCCAGCAGCTCTCGGGGGGGCAATCAGCCCCAGCATTTT
TRBJ2-2 | 15 | TRBV6-1 | NA | few | CASGTGASDTGELFF | TGTGCCAGCGGGACGGGAGCTTCGGACACCGGGGAGCTGTTTTTT
TRBJ2-5 | 15 | TRBV5-1 | TRBD2 | NA | CASSIAGAGQETQYF | TGCGCCAGCAGTATAGCGGGGGCGGGCCAAGAGACCCAGTACTTC
TRBJ1-5 | 15 | TRBV6-1 | NA | NA | CASSEQGTSSQPQHF | TGTGCCAGCAGTGAACAGGGTACGTCCAGTCAGCCCCAGCATTTT
TRBJ1-6 | 16 | TRBV7-6 | NA | once | CASSFAGDSYNSPLHF | TGTGCCAGCAGCTTCGCCGGGGACTCCTATAATTCACCCCTCCACTTT
TRBJ2-7 | 16 | TRBV5-4 | TRBD1 | NA | CATRPGGQANYYEQYF | TGTGCCACCCGCCCCGGTGGACAGGCCAATTACTACGAGCAGTACTTC
TRBJ2-5 | 13 | TRBV4-3 | TRBD2 | few | CASSQGEGETQYF | TGCGCCAGCAGCCAAGGGGAGGGGGAGACCCAGTACTTC
TRBJ1-1 | 13 | TRBV19 | TRBD1 | NA | CASSTQQGADAFF | TGTGCCAGTAGTACCCAACAGGGGGCTGATGCTTTCTTT
TRBJ1-5 | 15 | TRBV28 | TRBD1 | NA | CASSSGQVLNQPQHF | TGTGCCAGCAGCTCGGGACAGGTACTAAATCAGCCCCAGCATTTT
TRBJ1-2 | 13 | TRBV7-2 | NA | NA | CASSLQGNYGYTF | TGTGCCAGCAGCTTACAGGGTAACTATGGCTACACCTTC
TRBJ2-3 | 16 | TRBV9 | TRBD2 | NA | CASTSKAGVVVDTQYF | TGTGCCAGCACCAGCAAGGCGGGAGTTGTCGTAGATACGCAGTATTTT
TRBJ2-7 | 14 | TRBV19 | TRBD1 | few | CASSERQGRNEQYF | TGTGCCAGTAGTGAAAGACAGGGACGGAACGAGCAGTACTTC
TRBJ2-5 | 15 | TRBV28 | TRBD2 | NA | CASSLGGAGLETQYF | TGTGCCAGCAGTTTGGGAGGGGCCGGACTAGAGACCCAGTACTTC
TRBJ1-1 | 17 | TRBV18 | NA | few | CASSPPSGGVMDTEAFF | TGTGCCAGCTCACCACCGTCGGGGGGCGTGATGGACACTGAAGCTTTCTTT
TRBJ2-3 | 15 | TRBV4-3 | TRBD2 | once | CASSRGGIETDTQYF | TGCGCCAGCAGCCGGGGAGGGATTGAGACAGATACGCAGTATTTT